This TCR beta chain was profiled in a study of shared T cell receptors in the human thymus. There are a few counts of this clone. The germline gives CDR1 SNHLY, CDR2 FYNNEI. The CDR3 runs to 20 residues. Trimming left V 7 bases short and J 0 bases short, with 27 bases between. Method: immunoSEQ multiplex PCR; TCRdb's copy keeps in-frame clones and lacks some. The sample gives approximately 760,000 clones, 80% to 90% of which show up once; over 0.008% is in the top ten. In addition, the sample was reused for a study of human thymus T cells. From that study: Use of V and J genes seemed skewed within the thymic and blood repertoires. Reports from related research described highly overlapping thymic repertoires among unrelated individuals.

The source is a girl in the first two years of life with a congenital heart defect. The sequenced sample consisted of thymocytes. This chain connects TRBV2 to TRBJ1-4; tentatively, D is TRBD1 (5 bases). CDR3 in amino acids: CASKDIPFAGAVATNEKLFF. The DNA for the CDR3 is TGTGCCAGCAAGGACATCCCCTTTGCTGGGGCCGTTGCAACTAATGAAAAACTGTTTTTT.